The 20 T cell receptor beta chains listed next were all sequenced from one sample in a study of blood T cell repertoires in COVID-19. Method: immunoSEQ multiplex PCR; TCRdb's copy keeps in-frame clones and lacks some. Among more than 300,000 clones listed, about 90% were seen once. Sequencing input: peripheral blood. The receptor source for this set is a woman aged 45 to 65 with COVID-19, enrolled during active disease.

The genes are TRBV19 and TRBJ2-1; 10 nucleotides match TRBD2. V gave up 2 bases and J gave up 9 bases; unmatched junction bases: 7. The CDR3 contains 15 residues. CDR1 and CDR2 from the germline V gene are LNHDA and SQIVND (reference sequence). The CDR3 protein is CASSIWASGRSEQFF. The DNA of the CDR3 is TGTGCCAGTAGTATATGGGCTAGCGGGAGAAGTGAGCAGTTCTTC.

V is TRBV5-5 and J is TRBJ2-1; 7 bases align to TRBD2. The trim removed 6 bases at V and 4 bases at J, leaving 7 bases unmatched. The CDR3 spans 14 residues. CDR1 is SGHKS and CDR2 is YYEKEE in the germline V gene (reference sequence). Here the CDR3 DNA reads TGTGCCAGCACACGGCTAGCGGTATACAATGAGCAGTTCTTC. Translating gives CASTRLAVYNEQFF.

The rearrangement uses TRBV5-4 and TRBJ1-4, with TRBD1 matching 7 bases. Looked up from germline, CDR1 is SGHNT and CDR2 is YYREEE (reference sequence). The CDR3 totals 15 residues. The V gene end was trimmed by 4 bases and the J gene end by 8 bases; junction bases not matched to a gene: 11. The CDR3 protein is CASSPGGGWGEKLFF. The DNA of the CDR3 is TGTGCCAGCAGCCCCGGAGGGGGCTGGGGCGAAAAACTGTTTTTT.

The chain uses TRBV19 and TRBJ1-4, with TRBD1 identical over 9 bases. Germline V gene sequence: CDR1 LNHDA, CDR2 SQIVND (reference sequence). The V gene end was trimmed by 4 bases and the J gene end by 0 bases; junction bases not matched to a gene: 9. The CDR3 is 18 amino acids. The CDR3 DNA reads TGTGCCAGTAGTACCGGACAGGGGTACCCTTCAACTAATGAAAAACTGTTTTTT. The encoded protein is CASSTGQGYPSTNEKLFF.

The chain recombines TRBV18 with TRBJ2-7, with 7 bases that match TRBD1. V shed 3 bases, J shed 0 bases, and the junction held 11 bases outside the gene matches. Germline V gene data show CDR1 as KGHSH and CDR2 as LQKENI. The CDR3 totals 17 residues. The CDR3 nucleotides read TGTGCCAGCTCACCGTACCGGACAGGTGTGAGCTCCTACGAGCAGTACTTC. It translates to CASSPYRTGVSSYEQYF.

The CDR3 protein is CASSPPSGGQYEQYF. CDR3 sequence (DNA): TGTGCCAGCTCACCACCGTCAGGGGGTCAATACGAGCAGTACTTC. The chain uses TRBV18 and TRBJ2-7, with 7 bases aligning to TRBD1. The V segment lost 0 bases and the J segment 4 bases; nucleotides outside the gene matches: 6. The germline V gene encodes CDR1 KGHSH and CDR2 LQKENI. The CDR3 has 15 amino acids.

The chain links TRBV3-1 (or the pseudogene TRBV3-2) to TRBJ2-1; the D gene is possibly TRBD2 (5 bases). The CDR3 loop spans 15 amino acids. Germline V CDR1 and CDR2: LGHDT, YNNKEL (reference sequence). The ends were cut back, 5 bases at V and 4 bases at J, with 15 bases in the middle. The CDR3 loop reads CASSSHRGDYNEQFF. CDR3 coding DNA: TGTGCCAGCAGCTCCCACCGGGGAGATTACAATGAGCAGTTCTTC.

V usage is TRBV6-5 and J usage is TRBJ2-2; no firm D call. CDR3 size: 15 residues. Germline CDR1 and CDR2: MNHEY and SVGAGI. Trimming left V 0 bases short and J 1 base short, with 6 bases between. Here the CDR3 reads CASSYSLLNTGELFF. Here the CDR3 DNA reads TGTGCCAGCAGTTACTCCCTTCTGAACACCGGGGAGCTGTTTTTT.

This sequence joins TRBV5-1 and TRBJ1-1; 9 bases map to TRBD1. The germline gives CDR1 SGHRS, CDR2 YFSETQ. V shed 4 bases, J shed 4 bases, and the junction held 8 bases outside the gene matches. The CDR3 extends over 15 amino acids. This chain's CDR3 is CASSNSGTGSTEAFF. CDR3 in DNA: TGCGCCAGCAGCAACTCCGGGACAGGGAGCACTGAAGCTTTCTTT.

The chain links TRBV7-8 to TRBJ2-2; D may be TRBD2 (5 bases). Trimming removed 5 bases at V and 5 bases at J, with 9 bases between. The CDR3 has 13 residues. Germline loops: CDR1 SGHVS, CDR2 FQNEAQ. This CDR3 reads CASSRSETGELFF. In DNA form, the CDR3 reads TGTGCCAGCAGCCGTAGCGAAACCGGGGAGCTGTTTTTT.

The rearrangement uses TRBV30 and TRBJ2-3; 7 bases agree with TRBD1. Germline V gene data show CDR1 as GTSNPN and CDR2 as SVGIG (reference sequence). Unmatched junction bases numbered 8, after V lost 2 bases and J lost 6 bases. The CDR3 totals 14 residues. CDR3 DNA sequence: TGTGCCTGGAGTCTAGAGGGGGCGGGTGATACGCAGTATTTT. Its translation: CAWSLEGAGDTQYF.

The J gene is TRBJ2-1, the V gene TRBV15, with D possibly TRBD2 on 5 matching bases. Trimming shortened V by 2 bases and J by 4 bases, and 21 bases separated the two germline ends. The CDR3 has 18 amino acids. From germline, CDR1 is LNHNV and CDR2 YYDKDF (reference sequence). The CDR3: CATSRYPYGVPGYNEQFF. The DNA of the CDR3 is TGTGCCACCAGCAGATACCCTTACGGGGTTCCGGGATACAATGAGCAGTTCTTC.

The J gene is TRBJ2-3, the V gene TRBV30; TRBD1 agrees at 8 bases. The CDR3 has 17 residues. V dropped 3 bases and J dropped 0; count of bases not matched to a gene: 11. Germline CDR1 reads GTSNPN; CDR2 reads SVGIG (reference sequence). The CDR3 protein is CAWRSGTGRTSTDTQYF. The CDR3 region has the DNA TGTGCCTGGAGAAGTGGGACAGGAAGAACTAGCACAGATACGCAGTATTTT.

The chain has TRBV12-3 or TRBV12-4 and TRBJ2-3; unclear D gene. This CDR3 contains 12 residues. V dropped 3 bases and J dropped 5 bases, with 6 bases sitting between them. The chain's CDR3 is CASSFLGDTQYF. CDR3 nucleotides: TGTGCCAGCAGTTTCCTCGGAGATACGCAGTATTTT.

The chain combines TRBV18 with TRBJ1-2; perhaps TRBD1 as D (5 bases). The CDR3 consists of 15 residues. Trimming removed 4 bases from V and 6 bases from J, with 18 bases in between. CDR1 is KGHSH and CDR2 is LQKENI in the germline V gene. For the CDR3, the DNA is TGTGCCAGCTCACAGAGACTCGACAGTACGGATGGCTACACCTTC. It is translated as CASSQRLDSTDGYTF. Complete variable domain (other parts from reference TRBV18 and TRBJ1-2): NAGVMQNPRHLVRRRGQEARLRCSPMKGHSHVYWYRQLPEEGLKFMVYLQKENIIDESGMPKERFSAEFPKEGPSILRIQQVVRGDSAAYFCASSQRLDSTDGYTFGSGTRLTVV.

This rearrangement joins TRBV5-1 to TRBJ1-4, with D hard to call. CDR1 is SGHRS, CDR2 YFSETQ, per germline. This CDR3 has 14 residues. V was cut by 3 bases and J by 2 bases, with 8 bases left in between. In DNA form, the CDR3 reads TGCGCCAGCAGCTACAGTGGGACTAATGAAAAACTGTTTTTT. It yields the protein CASSYSGTNEKLFF.

The chain employs TRBV7-9 and TRBJ2-4; perhaps TRBD2 as D (6 bases). V was shortened by 5 bases and J by 8 bases, with 13 bases between the two germline ends. The germline gives CDR1 SEHNR, CDR2 FQNEAQ (reference sequence). The CDR3 is 13 amino acids. CDR3 in amino acids: CASSGGPQDIQYF. CDR3 bases: TGTGCCAGCAGCGGAGGGCCCCAAGACATTCAGTACTTC. The full variable domain, rest sourced from reference TRBV7-9 and TRBJ2-4, is DTGVSQNPRHKITKRGQNVTFRCDPISEHNRLYWYRQTLGQGPEFLTYFQNEAQLEKSRLLSDRFSAERPKGSFSTLEIQRTEQGDSAMYLCASSGGPQDIQYFGAGTRLSVL.

This chain links TRBV11-2 with TRBJ1-2, with D perhaps matching TRBD1 (5 bases). The CDR3 loop spans 14 amino acids. Looked up from germline, CDR1 is SGHAT and CDR2 is FQNNGV. V was cut by 3 bases and J by 4 bases, with 12 bases left in between. The chain's CDR3 is CASSLPPGIYGYTF. CDR3 coding DNA: TGTGCCAGCAGCTTGCCACCAGGGATCTATGGCTACACCTTC.

This clone appeared once. The rearrangement links TRBV11-2 to TRBJ2-7, with 12 bases that match TRBD1. CDR1 is SGHAT and CDR2 is FQNNGV in the germline V gene. The CDR3 extends over 15 amino acids. The trim removed 6 bases at V and 6 bases at J, leaving 9 bases unmatched. DNA for the CDR3: TGTGCCAGCAGAAATCCGGGACAGGGGGCCGGCGAGCAGTACTTC. Its protein product is CASRNPGQGAGEQYF.

The chain carries TRBV14 and TRBJ2-1, with TRBD1 identical over 11 bases. V was clipped by 5 bases and J by 8 bases; unmatched bases: 8. The CDR3 covers 15 residues. CDR1 SGHDN and CDR2 FVKESK come from the germline V gene. The CDR3 is CASSIPGQGDYEQFF. CDR3 DNA sequence: TGTGCCAGCAGCATTCCGGGACAGGGGGACTATGAGCAGTTCTTC.